The TCR beta chain described here comes from a study of blood T cell repertoires in COVID-19. After removal of 5 bases from V and 4 bases from J, the junction contained 5 bases not matched to a gene. The CDR3 has 15 residues. Looked up from germline, CDR1 is SNHLY and CDR2 is FYNNEI. Only a few counts were recorded for this clone. Measured with immunoSEQ multiplex PCR; TCRdb has only the in-frame clones, and not every one. The sample contains more than 250,000 clones, roughly 87% of which appear only once. This chain uses TRBV2 with TRBJ2-2; 9 positions agree with TRBD2. The origin of this receptor is a woman aged 30 to 39 who had recovered from COVID-19. What was sequenced was PBMCs or T cells enriched from blood (not recorded which). CDR3 region: CASSPNSGGTGELFF. The CDR3 nucleotides are TGTGCCAGCAGTCCTAATAGCGGGGGCACCGGGGAGCTGTTTTTT. Variable domain in full (rest from reference TRBV2 and TRBJ2-2): EPEVTQTPSHQVTQMGQEVILRCVPISNHLYFYWYRQILGQKVEFLVSFYNNEISEKSEIFDDQFSVERPDGSNFTLKIRSTKLEDSAMYFCASSPNSGGTGELFFGEGSRLTVL.